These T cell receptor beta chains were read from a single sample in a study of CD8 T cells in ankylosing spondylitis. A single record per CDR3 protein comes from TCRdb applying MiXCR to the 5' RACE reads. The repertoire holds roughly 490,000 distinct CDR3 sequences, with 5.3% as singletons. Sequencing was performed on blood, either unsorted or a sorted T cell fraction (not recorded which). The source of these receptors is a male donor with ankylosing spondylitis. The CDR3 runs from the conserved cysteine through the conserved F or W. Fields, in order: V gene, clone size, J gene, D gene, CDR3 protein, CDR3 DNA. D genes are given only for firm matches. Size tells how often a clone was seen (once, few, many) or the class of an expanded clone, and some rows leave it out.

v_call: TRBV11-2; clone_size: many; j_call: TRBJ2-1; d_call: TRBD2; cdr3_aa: CASYHFGGNVYNEQFF; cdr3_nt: TGTGCCAGCTATCATTTCGGGGGGAACGTATACAATGAGCAGTTCTTC
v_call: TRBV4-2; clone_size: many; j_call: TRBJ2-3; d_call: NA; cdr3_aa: CASSPTGHSTDTQYF; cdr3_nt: TGTGCCAGCAGCCCGACGGGACACAGCACAGATACGCAGTATTTT
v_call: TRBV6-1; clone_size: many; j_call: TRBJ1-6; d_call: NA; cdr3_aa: CASRPDGSNSPLHF; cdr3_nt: TGTGCCAGCCGTCCGGACGGCTCCAATTCACCCCTCCACTTT
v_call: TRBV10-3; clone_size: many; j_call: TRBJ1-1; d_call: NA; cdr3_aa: CAPAGGPEAFF; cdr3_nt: TGTGCCCCGGCCGGGGGGCCTGAAGCTTTCTTT
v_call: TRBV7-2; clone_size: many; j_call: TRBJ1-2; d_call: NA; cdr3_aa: CASSLIQRDGYTF; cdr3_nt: TGTGCCAGCAGCTTAATTCAGAGGGATGGCTACACCTTC
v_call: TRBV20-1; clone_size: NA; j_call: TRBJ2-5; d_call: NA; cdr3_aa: CSALRGGETQYF; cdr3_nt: TGCAGTGCCCTCCGGGGCGGGGAGACCCAGTACTTC
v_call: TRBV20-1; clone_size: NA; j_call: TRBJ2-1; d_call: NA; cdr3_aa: CSARDLTGPTGDEQFF; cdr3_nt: TGCAGTGCTAGAGACCTGACAGGCCCTACGGGCGATGAGCAGTTCTTC
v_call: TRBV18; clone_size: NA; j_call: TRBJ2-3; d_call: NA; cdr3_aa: CASSPPEGASGSSTDTQYF; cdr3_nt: TGTGCCAGCTCACCACCGGAGGGGGCCTCCGGATCCAGCACAGATACGCAGTATTTT
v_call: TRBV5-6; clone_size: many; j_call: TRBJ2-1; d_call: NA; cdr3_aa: CASQGRGPDKQFF; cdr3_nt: TGTGCCAGCCAGGGAAGGGGACCCGATAAGCAGTTCTTC
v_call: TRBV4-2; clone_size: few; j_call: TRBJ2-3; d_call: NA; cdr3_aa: CASSQEQGINTDTQYF; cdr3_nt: TGTGCCAGCAGCCAAGAACAGGGAATTAACACAGATACGCAGTATTTT
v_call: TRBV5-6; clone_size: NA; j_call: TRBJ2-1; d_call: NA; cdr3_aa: CASSSLGVNEQFF; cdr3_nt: TGTGCCAGCAGCTCATTAGGGGTTAATGAGCAGTTCTTC
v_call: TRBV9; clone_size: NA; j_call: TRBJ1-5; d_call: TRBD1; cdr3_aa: CASSVDQGDQPQHF; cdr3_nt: TGTGCCAGCAGCGTAGATCAGGGGGATCAGCCCCAGCATTTT
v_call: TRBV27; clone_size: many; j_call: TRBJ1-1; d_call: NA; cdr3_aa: CASGQGGTEAFF; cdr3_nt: TGTGCCAGCGGCCAAGGGGGCACTGAAGCTTTCTTT
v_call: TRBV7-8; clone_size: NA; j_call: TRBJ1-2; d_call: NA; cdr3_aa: CASWRGGYGYTF; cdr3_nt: TGTGCCAGCTGGCGGGGAGGGTATGGCTACACCTTC
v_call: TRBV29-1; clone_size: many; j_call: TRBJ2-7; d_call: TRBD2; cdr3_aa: CSVSVAGRGEQYF; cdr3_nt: TGCAGCGTTTCGGTAGCGGGGCGGGGCGAGCAGTACTTC